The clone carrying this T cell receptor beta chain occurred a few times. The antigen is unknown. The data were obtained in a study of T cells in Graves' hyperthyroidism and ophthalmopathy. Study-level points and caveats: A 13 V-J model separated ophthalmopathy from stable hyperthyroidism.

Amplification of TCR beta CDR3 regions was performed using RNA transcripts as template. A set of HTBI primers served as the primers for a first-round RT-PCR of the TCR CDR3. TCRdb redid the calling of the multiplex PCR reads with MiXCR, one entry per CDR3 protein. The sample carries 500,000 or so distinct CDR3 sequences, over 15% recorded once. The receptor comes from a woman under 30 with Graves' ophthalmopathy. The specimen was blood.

As DNA, the CDR3 is TGCAGTGCTAGGTCCGACTACGAGCAGTACTTC. Translated: CSARSDYEQYF. J is TRBJ2-7 and V is TRBV20-1; D gene unclear. Germline V gives CDR1 DFQATT, CDR2 SNEGSKA (reference sequence). Trimming took 3 bases from V and 3 from J, leaving 6 bases between them. The CDR3 runs 11 residues.